What follows describes a single TCR beta chain. What it binds is unknown. Some second doses came at about 4 weeks and others at about 12 weeks; these were pooled. This specimen belongs to a study of T cell responses to AZD1222 COVID-19 vaccine. Study-wide points: It was only six AZD1222 recipients who were seropositive at baseline. Donor demographics were predominantly white British with a female majority; clonal diversity may be underestimated. Researchers took repertoire samples only after the peak T cell response had come.

The CDR3 runs 16 residues. Trimming removed 2 bases at V and 4 bases at J, with 14 bases between. From germline, CDR1 is MNHEY and CDR2 SMNVEV (reference sequence). The assay was immunoSEQ multiplex PCR, and TCRdb's table has in-frame clones only and misses some. The repertoire includes more than 85,000 clones, approximately 90% of them detected once, and around 16% sits in the top ten. Sequenced material: peripheral blood, taken 28 days after the second AZD1222 dose. The V gene is TRBV27, the J gene TRBJ1-4, with D unresolved. This TCR was recovered from an adult who received the AZD1222 COVID-19 vaccine. The CDR3 reads CASSLKAPDDNEKLFF. The CDR3 DNA reads TGTGCCAGCAGTTTAAAGGCGCCGGACGATAATGAAAAACTGTTTTTT.